The 16 T cell receptor beta chains below come from one sample, sequenced in a study of response to subunit inactivated influenza vaccine. A single record per CDR3 protein comes from TCRdb applying MiXCR to the RT-PCR reads. The data contain hundreds of thousands of distinct CDR3 sequences, roughly 11% of them singletons. Here the sequenced sample was PBMCs from blood, taken 45 days after vaccination. Every receptor here comes from a man over 45 who received an inactivated influenza vaccine.

V is TRBV20-1 and J is TRBJ2-1, with 14 bases identical to TRBD2. CDR1 is DFQATT and CDR2 is SNEGSKA in the germline V gene (reference sequence). This CDR3 is 16 amino acids long. V gave up 1 base and J gave up 4 bases; unmatched junction bases: 3. The CDR3 protein is CSARGGTSGSYNEQFF. CDR3 nucleotides: TGCAGTGCTAGAGGCGGGACTAGCGGGAGTTACAATGAGCAGTTCTTC.

The sample holds many counts of this clonotype. The CDR3 region has the DNA TGCAGTGCTAGACGGCCGAGCGGACGCACAGATACGCAGTATTTT. It encodes CSARRPSGRTDTQYF. V is TRBV20-1 and J is TRBJ2-3; TRBD2 might be the D (5 bases). Between the trimmed V and J ends, which lost 2 bases and 1 base, there was a span of 13 bases. The germline CDR1 and CDR2 sequences are DFQATT and SNEGSKA (reference sequence). This CDR3 spans 15 amino acids.

CDR3 sequence: CAAGGTAGYEQYF. The CDR3 DNA sequence: TGTGCCGCAGGAGGGACAGCTGGCTACGAGCAGTACTTC. The rearrangement links TRBV28 to TRBJ2-7; the D gene is possibly TRBD1 (7 bases). Per the germline V gene, CDR1 is MDHEN and CDR2 is SYDVKM. V was clipped by 11 bases and J by 3 bases, with 17 bases between them. The CDR3 extends over 13 amino acids.

The genes are TRBV25-1 and TRBJ1-1; 7 nucleotides agree with TRBD1. This CDR3 is built from 13 residues. J lost 7 bases, V lost 6 bases, and 8 bases had no gene match. Germline CDR1 reads MGHDK; CDR2 reads SYGVNS. The CDR3 sequence: CASSRGQRNEAFF. Here the CDR3 DNA reads TGTGCCAGCAGCCGGGGACAGCGAAATGAAGCTTTCTTT.

This chain joins TRBV5-1 and TRBJ2-6; a weak D match, TRBD2 (6 bases). From germline, CDR1 is SGHRS and CDR2 YFSETQ. The CDR3 contains 14 residues. The germline V and J ends were trimmed by 6 bases and 2 bases, with 9 bases remaining between them. The CDR3 loop is CASKEGTGANVLTF. The CDR3 DNA reads as TGCGCCAGCAAGGAGGGGACTGGGGCCAACGTCCTGACTTTC.

A few counts support this clonotype. The chain uses TRBV11-3 and TRBJ2-1; D is ambiguous. V dropped 7 bases and J dropped 1 base, with 17 bases sitting between them. The CDR3 consists of 16 residues. Germline lookup yields CDR1 SGHNT and CDR2 YENEEA. The DNA of the CDR3 is TGTGCCAGCATACTACGGGCCTTCAGGTCCTACAATGAGCAGTTCTTC. Its translation is CASILRAFRSYNEQFF. Full variable domain (outside the CDR3, taken from reference TRBV11-3 and TRBJ2-1): EAGVVQSPRYKIIEKKQPVAFWCNPISGHNTLYWYLQNLGQGPELLIRYENEEAVDDSQLPKDRFSAERLKGVDSTLKIQPAELGDSAVYLCASILRAFRSYNEQFFGPGTRLTVL.

Ten or more counts support this clonotype. This chain uses TRBV12-3 or TRBV12-4 with TRBJ2-1; TRBD1 might be the D (8 bases). The V end was cut by 2 bases, the J end by 5 bases, with 10 bases between. This CDR3 region has 14 residues. CDR3 protein: CASSLTGGDNEQFF. CDR3 bases: TGTGCCAGCAGTTTAACAGGGGGGGACAATGAGCAGTTCTTC.

This clonotype has more than one count but fewer than ten. V usage is TRBV20-1 and J usage is TRBJ2-7, with 10 positions matching TRBD2. Trimming took 6 bases from V and 1 from J; bases not matched to a gene: 9. Germline loops: CDR1 DFQATT, CDR2 SNEGSKA (reference sequence). This CDR3 is built from 15 residues. The CDR3 here is CSASLSGRRSYEQYF. CDR3 coding DNA: TGCAGTGCATCTCTTAGCGGGAGGCGATCCTACGAGCAGTACTTC.

This clonotype showed up just a few times. The genes are TRBV5-1 and TRBJ2-2, with D unclear. V lost 4 bases and J lost 4, with 8 bases in between. The CDR3 has 13 amino acids. Germline-derived CDR1 and CDR2 are SGHRS and YFSETQ. The CDR3 nucleotides are TGCGCCAGCAGCGCCGGAGCCACCGGGGAGCTGTTTTTT. Translated: CASSAGATGELFF.

This clonotype was recorded many times. The rearrangement links TRBV5-1 to TRBJ2-5, with 7 bases lining up with TRBD2. Germline V gives CDR1 SGHRS, CDR2 YFSETQ. Trimming removed 1 base from V and 6 bases from J; junction bases left unmatched: 9. This CDR3 spans 15 amino acids. The chain's CDR3 is CASSLRSGGGQTQYF. The CDR3 DNA reads as TGCGCCAGCAGCTTGAGATCGGGGGGAGGACAGACCCAGTACTTC.

This chain uses TRBV5-1 with TRBJ2-1, with D possibly TRBD2 on 6 matching bases. Germline V CDR1 and CDR2: SGHRS, YFSETQ. Trimming took 2 bases from V and 5 from J, leaving 8 bases between them. The CDR3 has 13 amino acids. CDR3 nucleotides: TGCGCCAGCAGCTTCGGGGGAAACAATGAGCAGTTCTTC. Amino acid sequence: CASSFGGNNEQFF.

With regard to this clonotype: A read error may explain this, as a much larger clone is one base away. V gene TRBV2 combines with J gene TRBJ2-2; possible D gene TRBD2, 5 bases. This CDR3 is built from 14 residues. CDR1 SNHLY and CDR2 FYNNEI come from the germline V gene. CDR3 region: CASKRLASTEELFF. The DNA for the CDR3 is TGTGCCAGCAAGCGGCTAGCTAGCACCGAGGAGCTGTTTTTT.

This clonotype was observed a handful of times. The chain carries TRBV20-1 and TRBJ2-5, with D unclear. The germline gives CDR1 DFQATT, CDR2 SNEGSKA (reference sequence). The CDR3 runs to 14 residues. Between the trimmed V and J ends, which lost 4 bases and 0 bases, there was a span of 12 bases. The CDR3 is CSAKATRYQETQYF. CDR3 nucleotide sequence: TGCAGTGCTAAGGCCACAAGGTACCAAGAGACCCAGTACTTC.

This clonotype showed up just a few times. V usage is TRBV4-3 and J usage is TRBJ1-2, with 8 positions matching TRBD1. The CDR3 covers 14 residues. V lost 4 bases, J lost 8 bases, and 9 bases stayed unmatched. Germline V gene sequence: CDR1 LGHNA, CDR2 YSLEER. The chain's CDR3 is CASSPPGQGGGYTF. The CDR3 DNA follows: TGCGCCAGCAGCCCCCCAGGACAGGGAGGCGGCTACACCTTC.

This clonotype was counted at least ten times. The V call is TRBV20-1, the J call TRBJ2-1; the D gene is possibly TRBD2 (6 bases). CDR1 is DFQATT, CDR2 SNEGSKA, per germline (reference sequence). The CDR3 is made up of 18 amino acids. The V gene lost 3 bases and the J gene lost 5 bases, with 26 bases spanning the gap. DNA for the CDR3: TGCAGTGCTAGTCCATCCGGCGGGATAATCATCCAGCACAATGAGCAGTTCTTC. Its protein product is CSASPSGGIIIQHNEQFF.

CDR3 sequence reads: CASSITGGKLFF. DNA for the CDR3: TGTGCCAGCAGTATAACAGGGGGAAAACTGTTTTTT. The chain recombines TRBV12-3 or TRBV12-4 with TRBJ1-4; 8 bases align to TRBD1. CDR3 size: 12 residues. V lost 5 bases and J lost 10; bases outside the gene matches: 3.